Each of the 16 T cell receptor beta chains below was sequenced from the same sample in a study of T-cell memory formation after mild COVID-19. One entry per CDR3 protein results from TCRdb running MiXCR on the 5' RACE reads. The data contain 550,000 to 700,000 distinct CDR3 sequences, approximately 18% of them singletons. The sequencing sample was made of PBMCs or a T cell subset sorted from them (not recorded which). These receptors all stem from an adult woman who had mild COVID-19 (a few samples of this study predate the infection). Cell type and time point are not known.

In its sample, this clonotype was seen a few times. The gene calls are TRBV7-2 and TRBJ2-3; D may be TRBD1 or TRBD2 (5 bases each). Trimming shortened V by 5 bases and J by 5 bases, and 11 bases separated the two germline ends. Germline lookup yields CDR1 SGHTA and CDR2 FQGNSA. The CDR3 is 13 amino acids. The CDR3 DNA sequence: TGTGCCAGCAGCCTCGGGGCCGTAGATACGCAGTATTTT. Translating it yields CASSLGAVDTQYF.

The V gene is TRBV2, the J gene TRBJ2-1, with D perhaps given as TRBD1 or TRBD2 (5 bases each). V was pared by 2 bases and J by 7 bases, with 15 bases between. This CDR3 spans 15 amino acids. CDR1 SNHLY and CDR2 FYNNEI come from the germline V gene. The CDR3 nucleotides are TGTGCCAGCAGTGAATCCGGGACCCGAGTAAATGAGCAGTTCTTC. Translating it yields CASSESGTRVNEQFF.

The chain carries TRBV6-5 and TRBJ2-5; no definite D call. Germline V gene sequence: CDR1 MNHEY, CDR2 SVGAGI. V was pared by 5 bases and J by 5 bases, with 9 bases between. The CDR3 has 12 residues. Written as DNA, the CDR3 is TGTGCCAGCAGTAAAGGCCTCGAGACCCAGTACTTC. Translating it yields CASSKGLETQYF.

The rearrangement links TRBV3-1 to TRBJ1-1; D remains ambiguous. Deletions cut 3 bases from V and 2 bases from J, with 10 bases between. The CDR3 is 14 amino acids. The V gene's germline CDR1 is LGHDT and CDR2 YNNKEL (reference sequence). The CDR3 coding sequence is TGTGCCAGCAGCCAGCCGGGTCCTAACACTGAAGCTTTCTTT. It specifies CASSQPGPNTEAFF. Combining the CDR3 with reference TRBV3-1 and TRBJ1-1 gives the whole variable domain DTAVSQTPKYLVTQMGNDKSIKCEQNLGHDTMYWYKQDSKKFLKIMFSYNNKELIINETVPNRFSPKSPDKAHLNLHINSLELGDSAVYFCASSQPGPNTEAFFGQGTRLTVV.

This clonotype was detected only a few times. The V call is TRBV7-9, the J call TRBJ2-1; 12 nucleotides align to TRBD2. This CDR3 is 15 amino acids long. Germline loops: CDR1 SEHNR, CDR2 FQNEAQ (reference sequence). Trimming removed 5 bases from V and 6 bases from J; junction bases left unmatched: 5. The CDR3 region has the DNA TGTGCCAGCAGCGACACTAGCGGGGGGACCAATGAGCAGTTCTTC. Residues: CASSDTSGGTNEQFF.

This clonotype has just a few counts. The chain links TRBV9 to TRBJ2-3, with 7 bases aligning to TRBD1. Unmatched junction bases numbered 1, after V lost 0 bases and J lost 0 bases. The germline V gene has CDR1 SGDLS and CDR2 YYNGEE. This CDR3 region has 15 residues. CDR3 DNA sequence: TGTGCCAGCAGCGTAGAGGGGGCGAGCACAGATACGCAGTATTTT. Translating it yields CASSVEGASTDTQYF.

J is TRBJ2-7 and V is TRBV5-1, with TRBD2 identical over 12 bases. Trimming at V came to 3 bases and at J to 4 bases, leaving 5 bases not matched to a gene. The length of the CDR3 is 15 residues. Germline CDR1 reads SGHRS; CDR2 reads YFSETQ. CDR3 protein: CASSSSGRAVYEQYF. DNA of the CDR3: TGCGCCAGCAGCTCTAGCGGGAGGGCCGTTTACGAGCAGTACTTC.

J is TRBJ2-6 and V is TRBV7-9; 10 bases line up with TRBD1. This CDR3 contains 21 residues. Trimming removed 5 bases from V and 2 bases from J; junction bases left unmatched: 18. Germline lookup yields CDR1 SEHNR and CDR2 FQNEAQ (reference sequence). CDR3 loop: CASSAPRKPRDRGPGANVLTF. In DNA form, the CDR3 reads TGTGCCAGCAGCGCTCCAAGGAAGCCCCGGGACAGGGGACCTGGGGCCAACGTCCTGACTTTC.

This clonotype showed up just a few times. The V call is TRBV5-1, the J call TRBJ2-7; 8 nucleotides line up with TRBD1. Per germline, CDR1 SGHRS and CDR2 YFSETQ. Trimming removed 1 base from V and 5 bases from J; junction bases left unmatched: 5. The CDR3 totals 14 residues. CDR3 DNA: TGCGCCAGCAGCTTGAGGCAGGGGGCGGACGAGCAGTACTTC. Its protein product is CASSLRQGADEQYF.

This clonotype occurred a few times. Its ends do not fully match the called genes, so a read error is possible. The chain is built from TRBV7-7 and TRBJ2-5; no definite D call. Germline-derived CDR1 and CDR2 are SSHAT and FNYEAQ (reference sequence). CDR3 length: 13 residues. The CDR3 nucleotides read TGTGCTAGCAGCTTGGTTACACAAGAGACCCAGTACTTC. Translating gives CASSLVTQETQYF.

This clonotype was detected ten times or more. This chain uses TRBV7-9 with TRBJ2-7; D perhaps matches TRBD2 (5 bases). CDR1 and CDR2 (germline): SEHNR, FQNEAQ (reference sequence). This CDR3 is 13 amino acids long. With 3 bases removed from V and 2 bases from J, the gap between germline ends came to 8 bases. CDR3 region: CASSFASPYEQYF. Written as DNA, the CDR3 is TGTGCCAGCAGCTTCGCTAGCCCCTACGAGCAGTACTTC.

The rearrangement links TRBV9 to TRBJ2-7, with TRBD2 matching 7 bases. The CDR3 covers 16 residues. Trimming took 4 bases from V and 0 from J; bases not matched to a gene: 10. The germline V gene encodes CDR1 SGDLS and CDR2 YYNGEE. The CDR3 coding sequence is TGTGCCAGCAGCCCCCAAGGCGGGGACTACTCCTACGAGCAGTACTTC. It encodes CASSPQGGDYSYEQYF.

V gene TRBV3-1 combines with J gene TRBJ2-1; 13 positions agree with TRBD2. This CDR3 contains 21 residues. Trimming took 1 base from V and 0 from J; bases not matched to a gene: 12. Germline CDR1 is LGHDT and CDR2 is YNNKEL (reference sequence). The DNA of the CDR3 is TGTGCCAGCAGCCAAGTTCCTTCCGGGACTAGCGGGGCGAGCTCCTACAATGAGCAGTTCTTC. This translates into CASSQVPSGTSGASSYNEQFF.

This clonotype was seen more than once but under ten times. The J gene is TRBJ2-1, the V gene TRBV7-6, with TRBD2 matching 8 bases. V lost 1 base and J lost 6; bases outside the gene matches: 8. The CDR3 has 16 residues. Germline values: CDR1 SGHVS, CDR2 FNYEAQ. For the CDR3, the DNA is TGTGCCAGCAGCTTAGTGGGCGGGGGGATACCCAATGAGCAGTTCTTC. Amino acids: CASSLVGGGIPNEQFF.

This clonotype was detected many times. This sequence joins TRBV5-1 and TRBJ2-1; 10 bases are a match to TRBD2. With V trimmed by 0 bases and J by 9 bases, 6 bases remained unmatched. CDR3 length: 15 amino acids. Germline CDR1 and CDR2: SGHRS and YFSETQ. The CDR3 nucleotides are TGCGCCAGCAGCTTGGATAAGCGGGGGGGCACTGAGCAGTTCTTC. It codes for CASSLDKRGGTEQFF.

The chain carries TRBV15 and TRBJ2-3; weak D call: TRBD2 (6 bases). Trimming removed 0 bases at V and 13 bases at J, with 17 bases between. The germline gives CDR1 LNHNV, CDR2 YYDKDF (reference sequence). CDR3 size: 14 residues. The DNA for the CDR3 is TGTGCCACCAGCAGAGATTCCATGCCTAGCGAGGAGTATTTT. This encodes CATSRDSMPSEEYF.